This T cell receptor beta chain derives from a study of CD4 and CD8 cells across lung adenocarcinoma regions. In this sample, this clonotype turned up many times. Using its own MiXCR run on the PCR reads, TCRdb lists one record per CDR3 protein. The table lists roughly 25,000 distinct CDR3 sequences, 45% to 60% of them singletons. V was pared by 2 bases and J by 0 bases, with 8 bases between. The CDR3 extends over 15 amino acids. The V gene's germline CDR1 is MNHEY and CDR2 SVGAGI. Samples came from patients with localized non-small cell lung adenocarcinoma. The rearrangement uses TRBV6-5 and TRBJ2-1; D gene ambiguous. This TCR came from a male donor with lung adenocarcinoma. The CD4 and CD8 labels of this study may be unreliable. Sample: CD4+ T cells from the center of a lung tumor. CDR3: CASSYIQSSYNEQFF. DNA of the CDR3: TGTGCCAGCAGTTACATCCAGAGCTCCTACAATGAGCAGTTCTTC.